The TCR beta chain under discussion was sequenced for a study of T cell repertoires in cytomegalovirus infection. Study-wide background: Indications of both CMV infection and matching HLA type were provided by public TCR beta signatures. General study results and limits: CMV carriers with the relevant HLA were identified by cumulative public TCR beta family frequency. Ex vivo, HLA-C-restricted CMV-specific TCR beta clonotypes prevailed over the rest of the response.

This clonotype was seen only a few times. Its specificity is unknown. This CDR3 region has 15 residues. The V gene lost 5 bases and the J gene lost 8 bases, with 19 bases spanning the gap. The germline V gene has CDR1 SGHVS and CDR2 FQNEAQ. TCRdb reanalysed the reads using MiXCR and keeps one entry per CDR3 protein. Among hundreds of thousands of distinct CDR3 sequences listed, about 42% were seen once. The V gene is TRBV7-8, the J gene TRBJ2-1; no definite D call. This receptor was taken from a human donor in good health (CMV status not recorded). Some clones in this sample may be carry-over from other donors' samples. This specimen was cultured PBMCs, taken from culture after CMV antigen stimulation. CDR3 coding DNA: TGTGCCAGCAGCGCCATCCCCCACCCGTCTGATGAGCAGTTCTTC. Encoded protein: CASSAIPHPSDEQFF.